Listed below are T cell receptor beta chains from one sample, sequenced in a study of T cell responses to AZD1222 COVID-19 vaccine. Sequenced by immunoSEQ multiplex PCR; TCRdb stores in-frame clones only, minus some. This sample has about 120,000 clones; 75% to 90% occur once, and the top ten carry roughly 2.3%. Source: peripheral blood, taken on day 0 of AZD1222 vaccination. The receptors stem from an adult in good health. Each CDR3 is given without its conserved first and last residue. Clone sizes are given selectively: once, few, many, or a class where the clone is expanded.

V gene: TRBV25-1; clone size: once; CDR3 protein: ASSEVGWRETMQY
V gene: TRBV27; clone size: NA; CDR3 protein: ASRGAGVPLEGYT
V gene: TRBV4-2; clone size: NA; CDR3 protein: ASRRVGGGPGNEQF
V gene: TRBV3-1/TRBV3-2; clone size: NA; CDR3 protein: ASSQGGGANVLT
V gene: TRBV27; clone size: NA; CDR3 protein: ASRPGLLNTGELF
V gene: TRBV5-1; clone size: NA; CDR3 protein: ASRTDRAAYNEQF
V gene: TRBV24-1; clone size: few; CDR3 protein: ATSDELAGEETQY
V gene: TRBV6-5; clone size: NA; CDR3 protein: ASRTGGSPNYGYT
V gene: TRBV5-6; clone size: NA; CDR3 protein: ASSFWTLLYEQF
V gene: TRBV5-1; clone size: NA; CDR3 protein: ASSSTGNGNQPQH
V gene: TRBV24-1; clone size: once; CDR3 protein: ATSDFEVTSGRKAYIAYNEQF
V gene: TRBV6-1; clone size: NA; CDR3 protein: ASSEDSRRQGEQF
V gene: TRBV7-9; clone size: NA; CDR3 protein: ARQGTGNTIY
V gene: TRBV11-2; clone size: NA; CDR3 protein: AIFQPQH
V gene: TRBV19; clone size: once; CDR3 protein: ASSLSPGQREVPGSNEQF
V gene: TRBV5-4; clone size: few; CDR3 protein: ASSFFQSDTQY
V gene: TRBV7-8; clone size: NA; CDR3 protein: ASSLGLGADTQY
V gene: TRBV9; clone size: once; CDR3 protein: ASSPQVTVGNTIY